This is a list of T cell receptor beta chains from one sample in a study of early T cells in non-severe SARS-CoV-2 infection. TCRdb fed the 5' RACE reads into MiXCR, producing one record per CDR3 protein. The data show approximately 28,000 distinct CDR3 sequences, about 4.6% seen once. Specimen: whole blood, collected at baseline. The source of these receptors is an adult who was a healthcare worker with PCR-confirmed SARS-CoV-2 infection or an uninfected control (not recorded which). The CDR3 runs from the conserved cysteine through the conserved F or W. D genes are given only for firm matches. Clone size is stated in some rows and not others, as once, few, many or a class when expanded.

cdr3_length	d_call	j_call	clone_size	v_call	cdr3_nt	cdr3_aa
14	-	TRBJ1-1	many	TRBV12-3/TRBV12-4	TGTGCCAGCAGTTTAGACGAAGGTAGGACTGAAGCTTTCTTT	CASSLDEGRTEAFF
15	-	TRBJ2-3	many	TRBV24-1	TGTGCCACCAGTGATATATCCGGTTATCGAGATACGCAGTATTTT	CATSDISGYRDTQYF
14	TRBD2	TRBJ2-5	few	TRBV7-2	TGTGCCAGCAGCTTAGGGCGGGGGACCCCAACCCAGTACTTC	CASSLGRGTPTQYF
14	TRBD1	TRBJ1-1	many	TRBV6-2/TRBV6-3	TGTGCCAGCAGTCGGACAGGGGGCCCCACTGAAGCTTTCTTT	CASSRTGGPTEAFF
15	TRBD1	TRBJ1-3	many	TRBV12-3/TRBV12-4	TGTGCCAGCAGTCTCTCATGGACAGGTGGAAACACCATATATTTT	CASSLSWTGGNTIYF
15	-	TRBJ2-1	few	TRBV12-3/TRBV12-4	TGTGCCAGCAGTCGCGGGGATGGAGGTCTCAATGAGCAGTTCTTC	CASSRGDGGLNEQFF
13	-	TRBJ1-5	many	TRBV7-9	TGTGCCAGCAGCCCGTTGAGAGGTCAGCCCCAGCATTTT	CASSPLRGQPQHF
16	-	TRBJ2-1	few	TRBV13	TGTGCCAGCAGCACCCTCGAGGGGGGCCCTTACAATGAGCAGTTCTTC	CASSTLEGGPYNEQFF
15	-	TRBJ2-2	many	TRBV30	TGTGCCTGGAGTCCGGGACGAGGATCAGCCGGGGAGCTGTTTTTT	CAWSPGRGSAGELFF
14	-	TRBJ2-7	few	TRBV19	TGTGCCAGTAGTATCCACGACAGAATTTACGAGCAGTACTTC	CASSIHDRIYEQYF
15	-	TRBJ2-4	many	TRBV6-1	TGTGCCAGCACCACCCCTCAGGGCGGCAAAAACATTCAGTACTTC	CASTTPQGGKNIQYF
19	TRBD2	TRBJ2-1	many	TRBV4-2	TGTGCCAGCAGCACCCGACTCGCCAGCGGGGGCCCTCGTTACAATGAGCAGTTCTTC	CASSTRLASGGPRYNEQFF
18	-	TRBJ2-6	many	TRBV5-4	TGTGCCAGCAGCTCTAAAACCCAGGGGAGCTCTGGGGCCAACGTCCTGACTTTC	CASSSKTQGSSGANVLTF
13	-	TRBJ1-1	many	TRBV20-1	TGCAGTGCTACCCCGGGGCGGGGGACTGAAGCTTTCTTT	CSATPGRGTEAFF
16	-	TRBJ1-3	-	TRBV18	TGTGCCAGCTCACTCGAGACAGGAAGCTCTGGAAACACCATATATTTT	CASSLETGSSGNTIYF
17	TRBD1	TRBJ1-1	many	TRBV18	TGTGCCAGCTCACCTTCCGGGACAGGGGTTGTTGGCACTGAAGCTTTCTTT	CASSPSGTGVVGTEAFF
15	TRBD2	TRBJ2-1	many	TRBV4-1	TGCGCCAGCAGCCAAGCTCCCGGACTAGTCTATGAGCAGTTCTTC	CASSQAPGLVYEQFF
15	-	TRBJ2-1	many	TRBV25-1	TGTGCCAGCAGTGAGGCGTCTAGCGTCACCAATGAGCAGTTCTTC	CASSEASSVTNEQFF
15	TRBD2	TRBJ2-2	many	TRBV7-6	TGTGCCAGCAGCCTCAAGCGGGAGTACACCGGGGAGCTGTTTTTT	CASSLKREYTGELFF
14	-	TRBJ2-5	many	TRBV7-9	TGTGCCAGCAGCTCTTCCCGGGACGGAGAGACCCAGTACTTC	CASSSSRDGETQYF
16	TRBD2	TRBJ2-7	many	TRBV7-8	TGTGCCAGCAGCCGCCTAGCGGGGGGGTCCTCCTACGAGCAGTACTTC	CASSRLAGGSSYEQYF
14	-	TRBJ2-7	few	TRBV7-9	TGTGCCAGCAGTAATTCGGGCCTGATGCGAGAGCAGTACTTC	CASSNSGLMREQYF
15	TRBD2	TRBJ2-1	many	TRBV19	TGTGCCAGTAGTATAACTGGACTAGGTAACGCTGAGCAGTTCTTC	CASSITGLGNAEQFF
17	TRBD2	TRBJ2-1	many	TRBV14	TGTGCCAGCAGCCACCACCCGGGACTAGCGGGATACAATGAGCAGTTCTTC	CASSHHPGLAGYNEQFF
13	-	TRBJ1-1	many	TRBV20-1	TGCAGTGCAAACAGAGACAGGAACACTGAAGCTTTCTTT	CSANRDRNTEAFF
13	TRBD1	TRBJ2-5	many	TRBV14	TGTGCCAGCAGCCAAAGGACAGGGGGGACCCAGTACTTC	CASSQRTGGTQYF
13	-	TRBJ2-7	many	TRBV30	TGTGCCTGGAGTTATAGCGGCTCCTACGAGCAGTACTTC	CAWSYSGSYEQYF
15	-	TRBJ1-5	many	TRBV12-3/TRBV12-4	TGTGCCAGCAGTACTTTTATAGGGGTAGATCAGCCCCAGCATTTT	CASSTFIGVDQPQHF
16	TRBD1	TRBJ2-3	many	TRBV12-5	TGTGCTAGTGGTTTGGGAAGAAGGGACAGGGGAGAGGCTCAGTATTTT	CASGLGRRDRGEAQYF
10	-	TRBJ2-1	-	TRBV9	TGTGCCAGCAGCGCCGGCAGGCAGTTCTTC	CASSAGRQFF
18	-	TRBJ2-4	many	TRBV23-1	TGCGCCAGCAGTCAATCGGAGCATGTCGGACTAGCCAAAAACATTCAGTACTTC	CASSQSEHVGLAKNIQYF
17	TRBD2	TRBJ2-7	-	TRBV28	TGTGCCAGCAGTGCGGCCAGAGGACTAGCGGGGGGGGATGAGCAGTACTTC	CASSAARGLAGGDEQYF
17	TRBD1	TRBJ1-5	many	TRBV19	TGTGCCAGTACCCCGGGACAGGGGGCATCTAGCAATCAGCCCCAGCATTTT	CASTPGQGASSNQPQHF
17	-	TRBJ2-6	many	TRBV4-3	TGCGCCAGCAGCCAAGAAGGCGGAACGTCTGGGGCCAACGTCCTGACTTTC	CASSQEGGTSGANVLTF
11	-	TRBJ2-1	many	TRBV7-3	TGTGCCAGCAGTACCCGGGGTGAGCAGTTCTTC	CASSTRGEQFF
14	TRBD1	TRBJ1-4	many	TRBV7-8	TGTGCCAGCAGCTTATGGGACAGGGATGAAAAACTGTTTTTT	CASSLWDRDEKLFF
16	TRBD1	TRBJ2-3	many	TRBV15	TGTGCCACCAGCAGAGGTACGGACAGGGCGGCAGATACGCAGTATTTT	CATSRGTDRAADTQYF